Presented here are 11 T cell receptor beta chains from one specimen sequenced in a study of human thymus T cells. This table comes from immunoSEQ multiplex PCR, and its TCRdb copy is limited to in-frame clones, with some not included. The sample holds tens of thousands of clones, 95% seen once. From resections taken during corrective heart surgery, the thymus tissue was obtained. The sequenced material came from thymus tissue. All receptors come from a girl under two years old with a congenital heart defect but otherwise immunologically healthy.

V and J are TRBV6-4 and TRBJ1-2; D is uncertain. CDR3 length: 18 residues. Per germline, CDR1 MRHNA and CDR2 SNTAGT. V lost 0 bases and J 4 bases, leaving 21 bases between the germline ends. In nucleotides, the CDR3 is TGTGCCAGCAGTGACTCGAGGAGGGAAAACCCGTACATCTATGGCTACACCTTC. Protein product: CASSDSRRENPYIYGYTF.

This rearrangement joins TRBV2 to TRBJ2-7; D is possibly TRBD1 (5 bases). Trimming left V 7 bases short and J 3 bases short, with 16 bases between. Germline V CDR1 and CDR2: SNHLY, FYNNEI. CDR3 length: 14 residues. CDR3 bases: TGTGCCAGCAAGCTCCAGCCAGGGCTCTACGAGCAGTACTTC. This gives the protein CASKLQPGLYEQYF.

The V call is TRBV5-1, the J call TRBJ2-7; the D gene could be TRBD1 or TRBD2 (5 bases each). Per the germline V gene, CDR1 is SGHRS and CDR2 is YFSETQ. CDR3 length: 14 amino acids. V gave up 4 bases and J gave up 2 bases, with 13 bases separating them. In nucleotides, the CDR3 is TGCGCCAGCAGCGGGGGAGTGTCCACCTACGAGCAGTACTTC. The encoded protein is CASSGGVSTYEQYF.

The chain combines TRBV12-5 with TRBJ1-1; no reliable D call. V was trimmed by 3 bases and J by 2 bases, leaving 7 bases between them. CDR1 and CDR2 from the germline V gene are LGHNT and FRNRAP. The CDR3 runs to 13 residues. The CDR3 nucleotides read TGTGCTAGTGGTTTCGGCGATAACACTGAAGCTTTCTTT. Its protein product is CASGFGDNTEAFF.

The rearrangement links TRBV27 to TRBJ1-1, with D unresolved. The CDR3 has 16 residues. The germline V gene has CDR1 MNHEY and CDR2 SMNVEV (reference sequence). V lost 0 bases and J 2 bases, leaving 13 bases between the germline ends. CDR3: CASSLSRYLGNTEAFF. The CDR3 DNA reads TGTGCCAGCAGTTTATCCCGATACCTCGGAAACACTGAAGCTTTCTTT.

The chain combines TRBV19 with TRBJ1-2; maybe TRBD1 (6 bases). Trimming removed 10 bases from V and 14 bases from J, with 32 bases in between. The germline CDR1 and CDR2 sequences are LNHDA and SQIVND (reference sequence). The CDR3 spans 15 residues. CDR3 residues: CATTGKGSLGYIITF. The CDR3 DNA sequence: TGTGCCACCACAGGGAAAGGATCTTTAGGATATATTATTACCTTC.

This chain connects TRBV2 to TRBJ1-3, with D unresolved. CDR3 length equals 11 residues. V shed 8 bases and J shed 5 bases, with 7 bases lying between them. CDR1 is SNHLY, CDR2 FYNNEI, per germline. CDR3 nucleotides: TGTGCCAGCGGCGGAAGAAACACCATATATTTT. As protein: CASGGRNTIYF.

The V and J genes are TRBV20-1 and TRBJ2-7; unclear D gene. In germline, CDR1 is DFQATT, CDR2 SNEGSKA (reference sequence). Trimming stripped 2 bases from V and 1 base from J, with 3 bases between. This CDR3 region has 11 residues. The CDR3: CSARRSYEQYF. The CDR3 DNA is TGCAGTGCTAGACGATCCTACGAGCAGTACTTC.

The chain is built from TRBV6-6 and TRBJ2-1; tentative D call: TRBD2 (6 bases). The germline V gene has CDR1 MNHNY and CDR2 SVGAGI (reference sequence). The CDR3 covers 15 residues. Between the trimmed V and J ends, which lost 2 bases and 3 bases, there was a span of 11 bases. CDR3 bases: TGTGCCAGCAGTTACGGTCCTAGCGACTACAATGAGCAGTTCTTC. It is translated as CASSYGPSDYNEQFF.

This clone is a singleton in its sample. This chain uses TRBV27 with TRBJ2-5; the D gene is possibly TRBD1 (6 bases). Looked up from germline, CDR1 is MNHEY and CDR2 is SMNVEV (reference sequence). Trimming took 7 bases from V and 3 from J, leaving 12 bases between them. The CDR3 runs to 13 residues. Written as DNA, the CDR3 is TGTGCCAGCACCCCGACAGGAAAAGAGACCCAGTACTTC. This translates into CASTPTGKETQYF.

This clone was observed once. This chain links TRBV15 with TRBJ2-7, with D uncertain. The length of the CDR3 is 14 residues. Trimming shortened V by 0 bases and J by 3 bases, and 9 bases separated the two germline ends. From germline, CDR1 is LNHNV and CDR2 YYDKDF (reference sequence). The CDR3 loop is CATSRDQSVYEQYF. In DNA, the CDR3 is TGTGCCACCAGCAGAGATCAGAGCGTCTACGAGCAGTACTTC.